The 13 T cell receptor beta chains below were found in one sample sequenced in a study of T-cell reconstitution after alpha-beta-depleted transplantation in children. Researchers prepared the TCRbeta library using unique molecular identifiers, the study reports. TCRdb reanalysed the PCR reads using MiXCR and keeps one entry per CDR3 protein. This table holds 350,000 to 500,000 distinct CDR3 sequences, 43% found once. The input for sequencing was PBMCs, taken before TCRalphabeta/CD19-depleted stem cell transplant. The receptor set was obtained from a girl aged 2-10 years with aplastic anemia, due to receive a stem cell transplant.

CDR3 amino acids: CASSLVEGTYGYTF. The CDR3 DNA sequence: TGTGCCAGCAGCTTGGTGGAGGGTACCTATGGCTACACCTTC. The rearrangement uses TRBV5-5 and TRBJ1-2; D gene ambiguous. The V end lost 0 bases, the J end lost 4 bases, and 10 bases lay between the germline ends. CDR3 size: 14 residues. The germline V gene has CDR1 SGHKS and CDR2 YYEKEE (reference sequence).

CDR3 sequence: CATSRDLGSSEKLFF. Here the CDR3 DNA reads TGTGCCACCAGCAGAGATTTGGGCTCCAGTGAAAAACTGTTTTTT. V and J are TRBV15 and TRBJ1-4; no firm D call. The CDR3 runs 15 residues. With 0 bases removed from V and 7 bases from J, the gap between germline ends came to 12 bases. Germline V gives CDR1 LNHNV, CDR2 YYDKDF (reference sequence).

This clonotype was recorded many times. The chain joins TRBV29-1 to TRBJ2-5; 9 bases are a match to TRBD2. Germline V gene data show CDR1 as SQVTM and CDR2 as ANQGSEA. The CDR3 contains 18 residues. V was pared by 4 bases and J by 5 bases, with 20 bases of the junction left unmatched. The DNA of the CDR3 is TGCAGCGTTGGGGGGTTTGGGCTAGCGGGATCGTCTGGGGAGACCCAGTACTTC. Protein sequence: CSVGGFGLAGSSGETQYF.

This clonotype was observed a few times. CDR3 region: CASSLDNRAGELFF. For the CDR3, the DNA is TGTGCCAGCAGCTTGGACAACAGGGCCGGGGAGCTGTTTTTT. The rearrangement joins TRBV11-2 to TRBJ2-2, with TRBD1 as a possible D gene (6 bases). Between the trimmed V and J ends, which lost 3 bases and 6 bases, there was a span of 11 bases. The CDR3 extends over 14 amino acids. CDR1 is SGHAT, CDR2 FQNNGV, per germline. The full variable domain, in which reference TRBV11-2 and TRBJ2-2 provide the parts outside the CDR3, is EAGVAQSPRYKIIEKRQSVAFWCNPISGHATLYWYQQILGQGPKLLIQFQNNGVVDDSQLPKDRFSAERLKGVDSTLKIQPAKLEDSAVYLCASSLDNRAGELFFGEGSRLTVL.

This clonotype was observed once. The chain recombines TRBV4-2 with TRBJ2-5, with D tentatively TRBD1 (5 bases). Trimming removed 7 bases from V and 4 bases from J, with 19 bases in between. The CDR3 spans 15 residues. CDR1 and CDR2 (germline): LGHNA, YNFKEQ. The CDR3 region is CASTHFDRSGETQYF. In nucleotides, the CDR3 is TGTGCCAGCACCCACTTTGACAGATCCGGAGAGACCCAGTACTTC.

The sample holds many counts of this clonotype. The V gene is TRBV7-2, the J gene TRBJ2-7, with 9 bases identical to TRBD2. The germline CDR1 and CDR2 sequences are SGHTA and FQGNSA. V lost 6 bases and J lost 6; bases outside the gene matches: 9. This CDR3 spans 14 amino acids. Here the CDR3 reads CASSSSGTSREQYF. The CDR3 region has the DNA TGTGCCAGCAGTTCTTCTGGGACTAGCCGCGAGCAGTACTTC.

This clonotype was detected only a few times. The chain joins TRBV20-1 to TRBJ2-5; D unclear. The V end lost 4 bases, the J end lost 1 base, and 13 bases lay between the germline ends. CDR1 and CDR2 from the germline V gene are DFQATT and SNEGSKA (reference sequence). This CDR3 contains 14 residues. CDR3 protein: CSAKTLLGQETQYF. The CDR3 DNA reads as TGCAGTGCTAAGACCCTATTAGGCCAAGAGACCCAGTACTTC.

This clonotype is a singleton in its sample. In DNA, the CDR3 is TGCGCCAGCAGCTTCCCAGGGGGGAAAGATACGCAGTATTTT. It translates to CASSFPGGKDTQYF. The chain carries TRBV5-1 and TRBJ2-3; D perhaps matches TRBD1 (7 bases). This CDR3 is built from 14 residues. The V end lost 2 bases, the J end lost 5 bases, and 12 bases lay between the germline ends. The V gene's germline CDR1 is SGHRS and CDR2 YFSETQ.

The gene calls are TRBV2 and TRBJ2-3, with D possibly TRBD2 on 6 matching bases. Per the germline V gene, CDR1 is SNHLY and CDR2 is FYNNEI. This CDR3 is built from 14 residues. Trimming shortened V by 11 bases and J by 2 bases, and 17 bases separated the two germline ends. CDR3 region: CASMKERATDTQYF. CDR3 nucleotide sequence: TGTGCCTCGATGAAAGAGCGGGCCACAGATACGCAGTATTTT.

This clonotype was seen repeatedly, ten times or more. The chain carries TRBV5-1 and TRBJ1-2; TRBD1 is a possible D gene (5 bases). The CDR3 is 13 residues long. Germline V lookup: CDR1 SGHRS, CDR2 YFSETQ. V lost 4 bases to trimming and J lost 4 bases, with 11 bases between them. CDR3 sequence reads: CASSPGHLYGYTF. The CDR3 DNA follows: TGCGCCAGCAGCCCCGGACATCTCTATGGCTACACCTTC.

This clonotype was counted a few times. This sequence joins TRBV30 and TRBJ2-1; tentative D call: TRBD2 (5 bases). CDR3 length equals 12 residues. V was cut by 0 bases and J by 12 bases, with 12 bases left in between. Per the germline V gene, CDR1 is GTSNPN and CDR2 is SVGIG (reference sequence). The DNA of the CDR3 is TGTGCCTGGAGTGTTCTCCGGGGTAGGCAGTTCTTC. Protein sequence: CAWSVLRGRQFF. The full variable domain, in which reference TRBV30 and TRBJ2-1 provide the parts outside the CDR3, is SQTIHQWPATLVQPVGSPLSLECTVEGTSNPNLYWYRQAAGRGLQLLFYSVGIGQISSEVPQNLSASRPQDRQFILSSKKLLLSDSGFYLCAWSVLRGRQFFGPGTRLTVL.

This clonotype was picked up many times. The rearrangement joins TRBV6-1 to TRBJ2-2, with TRBD2 matching 14 bases. V was clipped by 4 bases and J by 4 bases; unmatched bases: 2. CDR1 and CDR2 (germline): MNHNS, SASEGT. The CDR3 is 16 residues long. The CDR3 coding sequence is TGTGCCAGCAGTGGACTAGCGGGAGGGGGCACCGGGGAGCTGTTTTTT. It translates to CASSGLAGGGTGELFF.

In its sample, this clonotype was seen many times. The CDR3 loop reads CASSLGPGDEQYF. The CDR3 DNA is TGTGCCAGCAGCTTAGGTCCGGGGGACGAGCAGTACTTC. V is TRBV7-9 and J is TRBJ2-7; TRBD2 might be the D (6 bases). The CDR3 is made up of 13 amino acids. V lost 1 base to trimming and J lost 5 bases, with 9 bases between them. Germline lookup yields CDR1 SEHNR and CDR2 FQNEAQ (reference sequence).